This T cell receptor beta chain appears in the sequencing data of a study of immune cell composition in non-small cell lung cancer. Study findings and constraints: Squamous lung tumours showed higher top 10 clone scores and clonality than adenocarcinomas.

Repertoires were generated with immunoSEQ multiplex PCR, while TCRdb's copy carries only in-frame clones and drops some. The table shows 9,000 to 10,000 clones, with around 62% occurring only once. The table lists this clone with a few counts. What it recognizes is unknown. With V trimmed by 5 bases and J by 4 bases, 5 bases remained unmatched. This CDR3 spans 14 amino acids. The germline V gene encodes CDR1 SEHNR and CDR2 FQNEAQ (reference sequence). The clonotype originates from a human donor with non-small cell lung cancer. The sequenced material came from lung tumor tissue. The chain is built from TRBV7-9 and TRBJ2-3; 8 bases are shared with TRBD1. DNA of the CDR3: TGTGCCAGCAGCGGGGACAGGCACCCAGATACGCAGTATTTT. It translates to CASSGDRHPDTQYF. Combining the CDR3 with reference TRBV7-9 and TRBJ2-3 gives the whole variable domain DTGVSQNPRHKITKRGQNVTFRCDPISEHNRLYWYRQTLGQGPEFLTYFQNEAQLEKSRLLSDRFSAERPKGSFSTLEIQRTEQGDSAMYLCASSGDRHPDTQYFGPGTRLTVL.